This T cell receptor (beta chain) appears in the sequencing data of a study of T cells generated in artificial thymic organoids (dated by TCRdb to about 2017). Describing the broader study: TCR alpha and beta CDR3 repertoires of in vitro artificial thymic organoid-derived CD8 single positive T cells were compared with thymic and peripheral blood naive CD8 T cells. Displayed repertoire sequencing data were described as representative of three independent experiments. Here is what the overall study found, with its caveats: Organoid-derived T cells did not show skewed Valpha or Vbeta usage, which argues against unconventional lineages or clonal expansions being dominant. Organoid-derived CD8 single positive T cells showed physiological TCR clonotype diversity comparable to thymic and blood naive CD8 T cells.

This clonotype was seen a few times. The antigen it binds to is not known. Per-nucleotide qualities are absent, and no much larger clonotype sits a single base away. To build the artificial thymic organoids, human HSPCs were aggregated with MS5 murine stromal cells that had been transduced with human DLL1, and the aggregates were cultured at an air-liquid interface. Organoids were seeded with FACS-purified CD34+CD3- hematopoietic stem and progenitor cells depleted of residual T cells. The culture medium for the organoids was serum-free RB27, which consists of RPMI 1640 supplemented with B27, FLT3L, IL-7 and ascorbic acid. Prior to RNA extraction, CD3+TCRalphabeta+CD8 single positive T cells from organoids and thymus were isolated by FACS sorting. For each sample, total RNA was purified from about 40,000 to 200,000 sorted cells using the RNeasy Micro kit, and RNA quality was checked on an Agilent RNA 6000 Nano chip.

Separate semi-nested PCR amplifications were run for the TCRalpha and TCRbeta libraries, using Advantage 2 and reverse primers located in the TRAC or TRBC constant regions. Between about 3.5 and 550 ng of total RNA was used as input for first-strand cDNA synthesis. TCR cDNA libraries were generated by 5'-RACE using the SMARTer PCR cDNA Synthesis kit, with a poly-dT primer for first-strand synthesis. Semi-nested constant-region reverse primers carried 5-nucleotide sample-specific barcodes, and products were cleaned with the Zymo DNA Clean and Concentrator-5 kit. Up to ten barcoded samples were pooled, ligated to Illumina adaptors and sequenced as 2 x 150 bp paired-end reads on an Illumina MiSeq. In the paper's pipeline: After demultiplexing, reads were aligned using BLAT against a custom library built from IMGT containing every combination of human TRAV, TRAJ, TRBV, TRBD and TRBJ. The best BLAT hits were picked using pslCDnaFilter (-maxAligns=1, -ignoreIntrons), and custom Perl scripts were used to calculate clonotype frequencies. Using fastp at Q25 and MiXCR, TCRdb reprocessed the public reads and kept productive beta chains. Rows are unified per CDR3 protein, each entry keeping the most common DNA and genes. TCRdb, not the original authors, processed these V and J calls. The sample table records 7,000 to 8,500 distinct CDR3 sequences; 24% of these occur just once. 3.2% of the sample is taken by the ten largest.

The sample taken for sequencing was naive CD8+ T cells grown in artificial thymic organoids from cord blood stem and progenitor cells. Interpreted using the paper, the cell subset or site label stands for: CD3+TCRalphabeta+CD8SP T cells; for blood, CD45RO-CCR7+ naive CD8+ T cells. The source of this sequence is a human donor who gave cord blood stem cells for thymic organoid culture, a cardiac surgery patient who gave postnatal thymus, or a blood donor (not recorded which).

The CDR3 protein sequence reads: CASSPRAGGTDTQYF. In nucleotide form, the sequence is TGTGCCAGCTCACCAAGGGCAGGGGGAACAGATACGCAGTATTTT. The chain joins TRBV18 to TRBJ2-3; TRBD1 fits 7 bases in the junction. For CDR1 and CDR2, the germline V gene lists KGHSH and LQKENI. From the cysteine through the phenylalanine, the CDR3 covers 15 amino acids. Just CDR3 DNA is preserved here, 45 bases in frame from base 1. Trimming takes 2 bases off V and 3 bases off J; junction bases not matched to a gene: 5.